This T cell receptor beta chain appears in the sequencing data of a study of T cell responses to AZD1222 COVID-19 vaccine. Profiled with immunoSEQ multiplex PCR; TCRdb holds only in-frame clones, not every one. Of around 150,000 clones listed, roughly nine tenths were seen once; the top ten hold about 1.1%. This CDR3 contains 15 residues. V lost 5 bases and J lost 3; bases outside the gene matches: 9. CDR1 is SGHTA, CDR2 FQGTGA, per germline. This clone was observed a single time. The rearrangement joins TRBV7-3 to TRBJ1-2; 7 positions agree with TRBD1. The sequence came from an adult who received the AZD1222 COVID-19 vaccine. The material sequenced was peripheral blood, taken 28 days after the second AZD1222 dose. The CDR3 nucleotides read TGTGCCAGCAGCCAGACAGGGAGGGGTGACTATGGCTACACCTTC. Amino acid sequence: CASSQTGRGDYGYTF.